Listed here are 13 T cell receptor beta chains from one sample, sequenced in a study of CD8+ T cells in alopecia areata. Sequencing relied on a cDNA template that was reverse transcribed from extracted RNA. Measured with immunoSEQ multiplex PCR; TCRdb has only the in-frame clones, and not every one. The table has about 140,000 clones, roughly 53% seen once. The material was CD4+ T cells sorted from blood, obtained at week 0. Receptors were obtained from a human donor with alopecia areata.

The chain carries TRBV7-9 and TRBJ2-5, with 7 positions matching TRBD1. CDR3 length: 15 residues. The germline V gene encodes CDR1 SEHNR and CDR2 FQNEAQ (reference sequence). V was clipped by 1 base and J by 5 bases; unmatched bases: 7. CDR3 amino acids: CASSLGVTGLETQYF. The CDR3, as DNA: TGTGCCAGCAGCTTAGGTGTGACAGGGCTGGAGACCCAGTACTTC.

The genes are TRBV19 and TRBJ1-1; D gene unclear. With 4 bases removed from V and 0 bases from J, the gap between germline ends came to 6 bases. Germline-derived CDR1 and CDR2 are LNHDA and SQIVND (reference sequence). The CDR3 length is 13 residues. This CDR3 is CASSTQMNTEAFF. CDR3 coding DNA: TGTGCCAGTAGTACTCAGATGAACACTGAAGCTTTCTTT.

The rearrangement links TRBV11-2 to TRBJ2-7, with 11 positions matching TRBD2. The CDR3 contains 14 residues. The germline V gene encodes CDR1 SGHAT and CDR2 FQNNGV. Unmatched junction bases numbered 2, after V lost 0 bases and J lost 7 bases. The CDR3 region has the DNA TGTGCCAGCAGCTTAGACAGGACTAGCGGGGAGCAGTACTTC. Its translation is CASSLDRTSGEQYF.

This clone appeared a few times. The CDR3 loop reads CASSLGAGADSRTQYF. CDR3 in DNA: TGTGCCAGCAGCTTAGGGGCGGGGGCGGACAGTAGGACCCAGTACTTC. The V call is TRBV5-5, the J call TRBJ2-5; a possible D gene is TRBD2 (7 bases). Germline V gene sequence: CDR1 SGHKS, CDR2 YYEKEE (reference sequence). CDR3 size: 16 residues. V was shortened by 2 bases and J by 7 bases, with 21 bases between the two germline ends.

This rearrangement joins TRBV5-4 to TRBJ2-6; the D gene is possibly TRBD2 (5 bases). The CDR3 contains 15 residues. Germline lookup yields CDR1 SGHNT and CDR2 YYREEE (reference sequence). Trimming stripped 3 bases from V and 0 bases from J, with 7 bases between. CDR3 in DNA: TGTGCCAGCAGCTCCGAGGGCTCTGGGGCCAACGTCCTGACTTTC. It translates to CASSSEGSGANVLTF. Looking up the rest from reference TRBV5-4 and TRBJ2-6 gives the full variable domain: ETGVTQSPTHLIKTRGQQVTLRCSSQSGHNTVSWYQQALGQGPQFIFQYYREEENGRGNFPPRFSGLQFPNYSSELNVNALELDDSALYLCASSSEGSGANVLTFGAGSRLTVL.

The rearrangement links TRBV7-2 to TRBJ1-5; no clear D. From germline, CDR1 is SGHTA and CDR2 FQGNSA. This CDR3 region has 15 residues. Deletions cut 5 bases from V and 7 bases from J, with 18 bases between. The CDR3 loop reads CASSLRRGIGQPQHF. CDR3 coding DNA: TGTGCCAGCAGCCTCCGACGGGGTATCGGCCAGCCCCAGCATTTT.

This clone was seen more than once but under ten times. J is TRBJ2-7 and V is TRBV6-6, with 9 bases aligning to TRBD1. This CDR3 has 16 amino acids. Germline CDR1 is MNHNY and CDR2 is SVGAGI (reference sequence). J lost 3 bases, V lost 5 bases, and 11 bases had no gene match. CDR3 sequence (DNA): TGTGCCAGCAGTCCCGCAGCAGGGACAGGGATCTACGAGCAGTACTTC. It specifies CASSPAAGTGIYEQYF.

The J gene is TRBJ2-1, the V gene TRBV6-6; 12 nucleotides agree with TRBD1. Unmatched junction bases numbered 5, after V lost 5 bases and J lost 6 bases. Germline V CDR1 and CDR2: MNHNY, SVGAGI (reference sequence). The CDR3 length is 15 residues. The CDR3: CASSTGQGAVNEQFF. Here the CDR3 DNA reads TGTGCCAGCAGTACGGGACAGGGGGCGGTCAATGAGCAGTTCTTC.

The chain combines TRBV6-5 with TRBJ1-2, with D unclear. The CDR3 loop spans 11 amino acids. Germline CDR1 reads MNHEY; CDR2 reads SVGAGI. V was clipped by 7 bases and J by 1 base, with 4 bases between them. CDR3 sequence reads: CASTNNYGYTF. The CDR3 DNA is TGTGCCAGCACGAATAACTATGGCTACACCTTC.

This clone turned up a few times. This rearrangement joins TRBV4-3 to TRBJ2-7, with 9 bases that match TRBD2. The CDR3 spans 16 residues. The V and J ends lost 3 bases and 0 bases, in that order; junction bases with no gene match: 6. Germline V lookup: CDR1 LGHNA, CDR2 YSLEER. DNA for the CDR3: TGCGCCAGCAGCCACCGACGCGGGGGGGCCTCCTACGAGCAGTACTTC. Translation gives CASSHRRGGASYEQYF.

This chain connects TRBV7-2 to TRBJ2-3; a weak D match, TRBD2 (6 bases). The V end lost 1 base, the J end lost 0 bases, and 11 bases lay between the germline ends. The CDR3 consists of 16 residues. The V gene's germline CDR1 is SGHTA and CDR2 FQGNSA. The CDR3: CASSLGPGTSTDTQYF. CDR3 nucleotides: TGTGCCAGCAGCTTAGGCCCAGGGACTAGCACAGATACGCAGTATTTT.

The count of this clone is one. The rearrangement joins TRBV4-3 to TRBJ1-2; no reliable D call. The CDR3 is 13 residues long. V was cut by 4 bases and J by 5 bases, with 11 bases left in between. Germline CDR1 and CDR2: LGHNA and YSLEER. The CDR3 region is CASSPNRLYGYTF. The CDR3 DNA reads as TGCGCCAGCAGCCCGAATAGGCTTTATGGCTACACCTTC.

J is TRBJ2-1 and V is TRBV9, with unresolved D. The CDR3 spans 11 residues. Per the germline V gene, CDR1 is SGDLS and CDR2 is YYNGEE. Trimming removed 1 base from V and 7 bases from J, with 3 bases in between. The CDR3 nucleotides are TGTGCCAGCAGCGTATCTAATGAGCAGTTCTTC. The encoded protein is CASSVSNEQFF.